This TCR beta chain is drawn from a study of cytomegalovirus exposure and HLA in healthy donors. 13 Jbeta primers and 60 Vbeta primers were used for the PCR. Generated by immunoSEQ multiplex PCR, the TCRdb table keeps only in-frame clones and is missing some. The repertoire has some 190,000 clones, 70% to 75% of them found once; the top ten carry approximately 3.1%. General observations from the study: As a later analysis showed, several of the most significant clusters appeared to be linked to common viral pathogens.

As concerns this clone: What it binds is unknown.

With 4 bases removed from V and 5 bases from J, the gap between germline ends came to 14 bases. The CDR3 is made up of 14 amino acids. Per the germline V gene, CDR1 is LNHNV and CDR2 is YYDKDF (reference sequence). This receptor was identified in a woman aged 25 to 45 in good health and CMV-seropositive. The rearrangement joins TRBV15 to TRBJ2-5, with D unclear. Sequenced input: PBMCs. The CDR3 here is CATSNGNLGETQYF. In DNA form, the CDR3 reads TGTGCCACCAGCAATGGAAATTTGGGCGAGACCCAGTACTTC.